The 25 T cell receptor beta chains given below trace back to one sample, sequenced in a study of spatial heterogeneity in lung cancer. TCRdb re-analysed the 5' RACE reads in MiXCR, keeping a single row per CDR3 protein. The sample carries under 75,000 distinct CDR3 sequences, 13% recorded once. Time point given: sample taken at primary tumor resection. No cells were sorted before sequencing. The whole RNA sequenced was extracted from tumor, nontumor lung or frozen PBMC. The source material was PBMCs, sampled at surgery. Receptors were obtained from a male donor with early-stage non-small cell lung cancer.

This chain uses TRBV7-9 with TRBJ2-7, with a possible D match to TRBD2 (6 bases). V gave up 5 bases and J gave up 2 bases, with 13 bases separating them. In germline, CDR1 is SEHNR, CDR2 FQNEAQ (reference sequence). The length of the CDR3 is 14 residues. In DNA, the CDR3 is TGTGCCAGCAGCCCCCCGCTAGCGCCCTACGAGCAGTACTTC. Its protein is CASSPPLAPYEQYF.

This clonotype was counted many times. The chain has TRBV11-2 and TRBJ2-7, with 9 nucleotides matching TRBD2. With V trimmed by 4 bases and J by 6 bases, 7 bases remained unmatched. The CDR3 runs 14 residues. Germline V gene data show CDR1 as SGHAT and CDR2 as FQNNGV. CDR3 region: CASSSVAGGIEQYF. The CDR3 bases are TGTGCCAGCAGCTCCGTCGCGGGGGGGATCGAGCAGTACTTC. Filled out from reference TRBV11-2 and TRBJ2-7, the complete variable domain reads EAGVAQSPRYKIIEKRQSVAFWCNPISGHATLYWYQQILGQGPKLLIQFQNNGVVDDSQLPKDRFSAERLKGVDSTLKIQPAKLEDSAVYLCASSSVAGGIEQYFGPGTRLTVT.

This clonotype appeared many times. Written as DNA, the CDR3 is TGTGCCAGCAAGCGCCGTGACTTTGGGGGACAAGAGACCCAGTACTTC. Its protein is CASKRRDFGGQETQYF. The chain combines TRBV6-2 or TRBV6-3 with TRBJ2-5; tentatively, D is TRBD1 or TRBD2 (5 bases each). V lost 7 bases and J lost 2, with 20 bases in between. CDR3 length equals 16 residues. Germline values: CDR1 MNHEY, CDR2 SVGEGT.

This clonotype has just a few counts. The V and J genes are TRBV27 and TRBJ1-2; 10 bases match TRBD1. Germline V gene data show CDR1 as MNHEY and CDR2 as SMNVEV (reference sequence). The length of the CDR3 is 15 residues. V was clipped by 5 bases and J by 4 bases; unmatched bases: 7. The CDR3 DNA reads TGTGCCAGCAGTCCCCTGACAGGGGGCACCTATGGCTACACCTTC. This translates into CASSPLTGGTYGYTF.

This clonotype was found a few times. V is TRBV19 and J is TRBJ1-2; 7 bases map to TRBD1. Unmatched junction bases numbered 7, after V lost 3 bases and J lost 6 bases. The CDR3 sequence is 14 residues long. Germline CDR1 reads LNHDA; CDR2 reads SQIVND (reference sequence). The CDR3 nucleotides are TGTGCCAGTAGTATTCTACAGGGGTACGATGGCTACACCTTC. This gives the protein CASSILQGYDGYTF.

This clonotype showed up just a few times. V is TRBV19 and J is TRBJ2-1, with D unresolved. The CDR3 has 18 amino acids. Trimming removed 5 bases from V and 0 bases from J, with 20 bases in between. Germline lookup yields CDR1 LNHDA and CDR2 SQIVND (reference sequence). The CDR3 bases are TGTGCCAGTAGTGTCCTTTCCTTGGACGCTAGCTCCTACAATGAGCAGTTCTTC. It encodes CASSVLSLDASSYNEQFF.

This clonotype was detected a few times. The CDR3 sequence: CASTPGYGGYTF. DNA of the CDR3: TGTGCCAGTACCCCAGGGTATGGGGGCTACACCTTC. J is TRBJ1-2 and V is TRBV19, with D maybe TRBD1 (5 bases). CDR3 size: 12 residues. Trimming pared 7 bases from V and 8 bases from J, leaving 14 bases between. The germline gives CDR1 LNHDA, CDR2 SQIVND (reference sequence).

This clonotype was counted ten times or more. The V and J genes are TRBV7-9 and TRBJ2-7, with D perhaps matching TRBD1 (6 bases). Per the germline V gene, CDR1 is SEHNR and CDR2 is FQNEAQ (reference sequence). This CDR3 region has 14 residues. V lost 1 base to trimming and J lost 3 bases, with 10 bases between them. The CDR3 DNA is TGTGCCAGCAGCTTAGGGGGGCGCGGCTACGAGCAGTACTTC. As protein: CASSLGGRGYEQYF.

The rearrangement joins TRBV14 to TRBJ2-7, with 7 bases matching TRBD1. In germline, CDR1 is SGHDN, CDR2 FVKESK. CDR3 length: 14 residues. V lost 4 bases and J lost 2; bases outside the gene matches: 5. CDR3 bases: TGTGCCAGCAGCCCACGGACAGGCCCCTACGAGCAGTACTTC. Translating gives CASSPRTGPYEQYF.

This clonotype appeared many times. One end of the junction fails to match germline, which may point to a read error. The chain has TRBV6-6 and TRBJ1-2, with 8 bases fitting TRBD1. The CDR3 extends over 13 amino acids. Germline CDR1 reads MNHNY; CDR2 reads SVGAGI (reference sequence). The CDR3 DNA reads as TGTGCCAGCATTTACAGGGGGATTGGCGGCTACACCTTC. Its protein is CASIYRGIGGYTF.

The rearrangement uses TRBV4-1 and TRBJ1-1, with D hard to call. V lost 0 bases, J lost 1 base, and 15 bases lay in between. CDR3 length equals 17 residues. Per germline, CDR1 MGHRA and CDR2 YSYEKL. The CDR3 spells CASSQDPKTPRNTEAFF. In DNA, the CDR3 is TGCGCCAGCAGCCAAGATCCCAAGACCCCCCGGAACACTGAAGCTTTCTTT.

CDR3 nucleotide sequence: TGTGCCAGCAGCCCTACTCTACTAGCGGGAGGCCACAATGAGCAGTTCTTC. This gives the protein CASSPTLLAGGHNEQFF. V and J are TRBV9 and TRBJ2-1; 12 nucleotides match TRBD2. V shed 4 bases and J 5 bases; nucleotides not matched to a gene: 10. Germline V lookup: CDR1 SGDLS, CDR2 YYNGEE. The CDR3 length is 17 residues.

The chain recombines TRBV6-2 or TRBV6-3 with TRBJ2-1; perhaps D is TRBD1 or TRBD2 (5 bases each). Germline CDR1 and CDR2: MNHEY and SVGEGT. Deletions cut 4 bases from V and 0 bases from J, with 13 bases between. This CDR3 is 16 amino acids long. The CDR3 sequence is CASSSARGSSYNEQFF. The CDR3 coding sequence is TGTGCCAGCAGTTCCGCGAGGGGATCCTCCTACAATGAGCAGTTCTTC.

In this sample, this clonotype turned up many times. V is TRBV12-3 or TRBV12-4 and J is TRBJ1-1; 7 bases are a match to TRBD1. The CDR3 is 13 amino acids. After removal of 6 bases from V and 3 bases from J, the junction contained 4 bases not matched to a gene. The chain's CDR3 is CASSRDRYTEAFF. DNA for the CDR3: TGTGCCAGCAGCAGGGACAGATACACTGAAGCTTTCTTT.

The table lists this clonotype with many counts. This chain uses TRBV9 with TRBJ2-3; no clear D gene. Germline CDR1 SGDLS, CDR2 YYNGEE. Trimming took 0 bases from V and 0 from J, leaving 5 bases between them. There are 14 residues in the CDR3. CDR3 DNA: TGTGCCAGCAGCGTAGCACAGAGCACAGATACGCAGTATTTT. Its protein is CASSVAQSTDTQYF.

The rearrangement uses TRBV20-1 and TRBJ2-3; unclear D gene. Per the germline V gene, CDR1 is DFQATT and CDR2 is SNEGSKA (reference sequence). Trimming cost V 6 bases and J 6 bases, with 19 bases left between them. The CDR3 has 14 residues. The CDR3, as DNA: TGCAGTGCGGAACGTAGGGCCGGTGACGATACGCAGTATTTT. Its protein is CSAERRAGDDTQYF.

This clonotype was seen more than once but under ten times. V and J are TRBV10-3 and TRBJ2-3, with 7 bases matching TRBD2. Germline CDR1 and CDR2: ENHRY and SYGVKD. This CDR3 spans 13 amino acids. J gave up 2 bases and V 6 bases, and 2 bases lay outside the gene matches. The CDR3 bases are TGTGCCATCAGGGGGACTAACACAGATACGCAGTATTTT. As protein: CAIRGTNTDTQYF.

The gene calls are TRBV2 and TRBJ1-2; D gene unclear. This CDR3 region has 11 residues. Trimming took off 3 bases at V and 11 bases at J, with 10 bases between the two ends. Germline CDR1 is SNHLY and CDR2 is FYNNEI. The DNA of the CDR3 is TGTGCCAGCAGTGATTGGGGTCTTTACACCTTC. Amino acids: CASSDWGLYTF.

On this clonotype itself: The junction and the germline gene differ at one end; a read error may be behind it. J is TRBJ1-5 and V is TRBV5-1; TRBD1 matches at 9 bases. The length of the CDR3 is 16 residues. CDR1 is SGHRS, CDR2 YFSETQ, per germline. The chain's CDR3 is CASSLEGQGSNQPQHF. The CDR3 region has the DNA TGTGCCAGCAGCTTAGAAGGACAGGGGAGCAATCAGCCCCAGCATTTT.

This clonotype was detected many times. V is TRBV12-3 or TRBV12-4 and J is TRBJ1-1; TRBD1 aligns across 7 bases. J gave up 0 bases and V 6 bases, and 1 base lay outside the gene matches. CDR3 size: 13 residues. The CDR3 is CASRTGLNTEAFF. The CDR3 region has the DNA TGTGCCAGCAGGACAGGGTTGAACACTGAAGCTTTCTTT.

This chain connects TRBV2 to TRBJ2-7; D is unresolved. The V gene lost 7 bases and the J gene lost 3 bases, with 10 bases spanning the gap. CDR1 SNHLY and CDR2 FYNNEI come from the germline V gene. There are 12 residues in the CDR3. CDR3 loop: CASTSWDYEQYF. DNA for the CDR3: TGTGCCAGCACCTCTTGGGACTACGAGCAGTACTTC.

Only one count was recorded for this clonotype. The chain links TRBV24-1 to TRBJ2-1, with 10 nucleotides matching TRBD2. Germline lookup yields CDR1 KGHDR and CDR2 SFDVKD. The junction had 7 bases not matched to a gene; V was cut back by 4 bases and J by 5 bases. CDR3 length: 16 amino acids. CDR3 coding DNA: TGTGCCACCAGTGACTCACTAGCGGGACTAAACAATGAGCAGTTCTTC. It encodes CATSDSLAGLNNEQFF.

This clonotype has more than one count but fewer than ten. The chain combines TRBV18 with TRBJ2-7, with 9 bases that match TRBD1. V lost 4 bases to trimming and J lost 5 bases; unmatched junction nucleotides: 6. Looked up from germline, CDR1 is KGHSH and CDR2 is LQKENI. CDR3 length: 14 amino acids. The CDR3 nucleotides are TGTGCCAGCTCACAATCGGGACAGGGCGACGAGCAGTACTTC. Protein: CASSQSGQGDEQYF.

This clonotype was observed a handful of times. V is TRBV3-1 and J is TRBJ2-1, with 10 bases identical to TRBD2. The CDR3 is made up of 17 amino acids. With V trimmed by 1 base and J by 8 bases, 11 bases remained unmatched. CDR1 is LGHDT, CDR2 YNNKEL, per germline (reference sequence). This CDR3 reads CASSQGRTSGVLDEQFF. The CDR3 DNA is TGTGCCAGCAGCCAAGGCCGGACTAGCGGAGTCTTGGATGAGCAGTTCTTC.

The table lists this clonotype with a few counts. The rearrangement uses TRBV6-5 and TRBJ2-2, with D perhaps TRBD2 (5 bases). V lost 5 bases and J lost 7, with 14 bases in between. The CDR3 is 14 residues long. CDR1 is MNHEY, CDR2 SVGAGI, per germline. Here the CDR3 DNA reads TGTGCCAGCAGTCCCCCCGCCGGGGTCGGGGAGCTGTTTTTT. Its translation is CASSPPAGVGELFF.